The entry below gives a single T cell receptor (beta chain) sequence along with its context. The antigen remains unidentified. A much larger clone lies a single base off, so this may be a read error. The V gene's germline CDR1 is MGHRA and CDR2 YSYEKL. V was shortened by 0 bases and J by 6 bases, with 12 bases between the two germline ends. This CDR3 is 14 amino acids long. This sample was included in a study of blood T cells in healthy people across ages. Caucasian, healthy and from Russia, the donors were aged between 6 and 90. Whole-study findings and limits: Measured against age, TCR beta diversity per million T cells decreased in a roughly linear manner.

Through a sample-barcoded 5' primer and a J-beta primer mix, a second PCR was run for about 6 to 11 cycles. One entry per CDR3 protein, called by TCRdb with MiXCR from the 5' RACE reads. The sample holds 1.5 million to 2 million distinct CDR3 sequences, 30% to 35% seen once. J is TRBJ2-7 and V is TRBV4-1, with no clear D. Specimen: blood. The clonotype comes from a woman aged 25 to 39 in good health. CDR3 bases: TGCGCCAGCAGCCAAGATATAACCCCTCGCGAGCAGTACTTC. Translation: CASSQDITPREQYF.